A single sample gave rise to the 23 T cell receptor beta chains below, sequenced in a study of breast tumors, draining lymph nodes, adjacent tissues. Using its own MiXCR run on the multiplex PCR reads, TCRdb lists one record per CDR3 protein. The sample shows fewer than 200,000 distinct CDR3 sequences, approximately 30% of them seen only once. Breast cancer patients provided tissue from their axillary draining lymph nodes. Material: axillary lymph node tissue. These receptors all come from a female donor with breast cancer. Some clones in this sample may be carry-over from other donors' samples.

The chain uses TRBV7-2 and TRBJ2-7; tentatively, D is TRBD2 (5 bases). From germline, CDR1 is SGHTA and CDR2 FQGNSA. The CDR3 sequence is 14 residues long. Deletions cut 0 bases from V and 6 bases from J, with 12 bases between. CDR3 DNA sequence: TGTGCCAGCAGCTTAGCTTCTGGAGGCTCCGAGCAGTACTTC. As protein: CASSLASGGSEQYF.

V and J are TRBV10-3 and TRBJ1-2; D unclear. V lost 0 bases to trimming and J lost 5 bases, with 7 bases between them. Germline V lookup: CDR1 ENHRY, CDR2 SYGVKD. The CDR3 loop spans 13 amino acids. This CDR3 reads CAISESGLYGYTF. The CDR3 DNA reads TGTGCCATCAGTGAGTCGGGTCTATATGGCTACACCTTC.

This clonotype occurred once. The J gene is TRBJ2-1, the V gene TRBV3-1; 9 bases are a match to TRBD1. The CDR3 spans 13 residues. Germline assignment: CDR1 LGHDT and CDR2 YNNKEL (reference sequence). V was clipped by 6 bases and J by 8 bases; unmatched bases: 5. CDR3 DNA: TGTGCCAGCAGAAGGGGACAGGGCTATGAGCAGTTCTTC. Translating it yields CASRRGQGYEQFF.

Points on this clonotype: A clone one base away is much larger, so this may be a read error. The chain is built from TRBV6-6 and TRBJ2-7, with 8 bases matching TRBD1. This CDR3 is 12 amino acids long. Trimming took 5 bases from V and 5 from J; bases not matched to a gene: 2. From germline, CDR1 is MNHNY and CDR2 SVGAGI (reference sequence). Here the CDR3 DNA reads TGTGCCAGCAGTCACAGGGGGGACGAGCAGTACTTC. Translating it yields CASSHRGDEQYF.

In this sample, this clonotype turned up many times. The V call is TRBV27, the J call TRBJ2-7; D is unclear. Germline V gene data show CDR1 as MNHEY and CDR2 as SMNVEV (reference sequence). The CDR3 runs to 15 residues. The ends were cut back, 4 bases at V and 3 bases at J, with 16 bases in the middle. CDR3 residues: CASSSKGPTLYEQYF. DNA for the CDR3: TGTGCCAGCAGTTCAAAAGGACCGACCCTCTACGAGCAGTACTTC.

This clonotype was counted ten times or more. This chain links TRBV20-1 with TRBJ1-2; the D is unclear. This CDR3 contains 14 residues. Deletions cut 0 bases from V and 4 bases from J, with 12 bases between. Germline values: CDR1 DFQATT, CDR2 SNEGSKA (reference sequence). CDR3 sequence: CSARDRTLLYGYTF. The CDR3 DNA reads as TGCAGTGCTAGAGATAGGACTCTCCTCTATGGCTACACCTTC.

The table lists this clonotype with many counts. The rearrangement links TRBV7-2 to TRBJ2-7, with D uncertain. The CDR3 covers 13 residues. Looked up from germline, CDR1 is SGHTA and CDR2 is FQGNSA. V shed 4 bases and J shed 6 bases, with 13 bases lying between them. For the CDR3, the DNA is TGTGCCAGCAGCTCGCCTCCGCCCTCCGAGCAGTACTTC. Translated: CASSSPPPSEQYF.

The J gene is TRBJ2-3, the V gene TRBV6-5; D is unclear. V lost 7 bases to trimming and J lost 0 bases, with 8 bases between them. The germline gives CDR1 MNHEY, CDR2 SVGAGI. The CDR3 has 13 residues. CDR3 region: CASKTASTDTQYF. For the CDR3, the DNA is TGTGCCAGCAAAACAGCTAGCACAGATACGCAGTATTTT.

To note about this clonotype: As the CDR3 is not closed by the conserved phenylalanine or tryptophan, this likely results from a read error. The CDR3 protein is CASSLTGTEAFS. The CDR3 region has the DNA TGTGCCAGCAGCTTGACAGGTACTGAAGCTTTCTCT. The V call is TRBV5-6, the J call TRBJ1-1, with D possibly matching TRBD1 (5 bases). Trimming took off 1 base at V and 5 bases at J, with 6 bases between the two ends. Germline lookup yields CDR1 SGHDT and CDR2 YYEEEE. This CDR3 region has 12 residues.

This clonotype was observed at least ten times. At one end the junction does not follow the germline gene, possibly because of a read error. The chain uses TRBV29-1 and TRBJ2-2, with TRBD2 identical over 8 bases. The CDR3 is 15 residues long. Germline loops: CDR1 SQVTM, CDR2 ANQGSEA. The CDR3 DNA reads TGCAGCGTCCCCCTGACTAGCGAGAGACACCGGGGAGCTGTTTTT. Translation: CSVPLTSERHRGAVF.

This clonotype was seen many times. The chain links TRBV20-1 to TRBJ2-7, with D hard to call. The V gene lost 6 bases and the J gene lost 3 bases, with 15 bases spanning the gap. This CDR3 comprises 13 residues. Per the germline V gene, CDR1 is DFQATT and CDR2 is SNEGSKA (reference sequence). CDR3 coding DNA: TGCAGTGCGCGAACCGGACCCAACTACGAGCAGTACTTC. Its translation: CSARTGPNYEQYF.

This clonotype was detected only a few times. A much larger clone lies one base from this, so it may be a read error. The chain uses TRBV5-5 and TRBJ1-3, with a weak D call TRBD1 (6 bases). CDR3 size: 16 residues. Germline V CDR1 and CDR2: SGHKS, YYEKEE (reference sequence). V was clipped by 4 bases and J by 0 bases, with 14 bases between them. The CDR3 reads CASSGGRPRSGNTIYF. CDR3 DNA sequence: TGTGCCAGCAGCGGGGGCCGTCCCCGCTCTGGAAACACCATATATTTT. The full variable domain, its missing parts supplied by reference TRBV5-5 and TRBJ1-3, is DAGVTQSPTHLIKTRGQQVTLRCSPISGHKSVSWYQQVLGQGPQFIFQYYEKEERGRGNFPDRFSARQFPNYSSELNVNALLLGDSALYLCASSGGRPRSGNTIYFGEGSWLTVV.

Concerning this clonotype: This clone may be a read error of a much larger clone one base away. The chain has TRBV30 and TRBJ2-6, with TRBD2 matching 7 bases. The V segment lost 8 bases and the J segment 3 bases; nucleotides outside the gene matches: 10. CDR1 and CDR2 (germline): GTSNPN, SVGIG (reference sequence). This CDR3 region has 15 residues. The CDR3 region is CARINRGVGANVLTF. The CDR3 nucleotides read TGTGCCCGGATCAACCGGGGGGTTGGGGCCAACGTCCTGACTTTC.

The V call is TRBV19, the J call TRBJ2-7, with 10 nucleotides matching TRBD2. The CDR3 runs 17 residues. The ends lost 4 bases at V and 7 bases at J; junction bases unmatched: 16. Germline CDR1 is LNHDA and CDR2 is SQIVND (reference sequence). The chain's CDR3 is CASSTDDSRTSGYEQYF. The CDR3 DNA reads TGTGCCAGTAGTACAGATGACTCGCGGACTAGCGGCTATGAGCAGTACTTC.

This clonotype was detected many times. The chain has TRBV5-6 and TRBJ1-5, with a tentative D call TRBD1 (5 bases). The V end was cut by 3 bases, the J end by 3 bases, with 16 bases between. Germline V gene lookup returns CDR1 SGHDT and CDR2 YYEEEE. This CDR3 is built from 16 residues. The CDR3 coding sequence is TGTGCCAGCAGCTCGGCCCGGGGCACGGTCAATCAGCCCCAGCATTTT. It specifies CASSSARGTVNQPQHF.

The CDR3 nucleotides are TGTGCCAGCAGAGGAGGGTATGGGAGAAACAATGAGCAGTTCTTC. Protein sequence: CASRGGYGRNNEQFF. The rearrangement joins TRBV3-1 to TRBJ2-1, with D tentatively TRBD2 (6 bases). The V gene lost 6 bases and the J gene lost 5 bases, with 17 bases spanning the gap. Looked up from germline, CDR1 is LGHDT and CDR2 is YNNKEL (reference sequence). The CDR3 extends over 15 amino acids.

This chain connects TRBV10-3 to TRBJ2-5, with TRBD2 identical over 13 bases. The germline gives CDR1 ENHRY, CDR2 SYGVKD. With V trimmed by 2 bases and J by 4 bases, 1 base remained unmatched. The CDR3 runs to 15 residues. The DNA for the CDR3 is TGTGCCATCAGTGAGACTAGCGGGAGGGTAGAGACCCAGTACTTC. Translation gives CAISETSGRVETQYF.

A remark on this clonotype: A much more abundant neighbour one base away suggests this may be a read error. The gene calls are TRBV18 and TRBJ2-3; 8 bases fit TRBD2. Germline values: CDR1 KGHSH, CDR2 LQKENI. Losses at the gene ends were 4 bases for V and 2 bases for J; bases not matched to a gene: 11. The CDR3 consists of 17 residues. CDR3 nucleotide sequence: TGTGCCAGCTCACTACCGGTAGTAGCGGGGTTCACAGATACGCAGTATTTT. Its translation is CASSLPVVAGFTDTQYF.

This clonotype turned up a few times. The V gene is TRBV7-8, the J gene TRBJ2-3; D is unclear. The CDR3 covers 13 residues. Looked up from germline, CDR1 is SGHVS and CDR2 is FQNEAQ. The germline V and J ends were trimmed by 2 bases and 4 bases, with 7 bases remaining between them. The DNA of the CDR3 is TGTGCCAGCAGCTTACGTCTATCAGATACGCAGTATTTT. Translating gives CASSLRLSDTQYF.

This clonotype was seen at least ten times. The chain couples TRBV6-6 to TRBJ1-6; TRBD1 matches at 8 bases. The CDR3 loop spans 13 amino acids. Germline lookup yields CDR1 MNHNY and CDR2 SVGAGI (reference sequence). The ends lost 5 bases at V and 10 bases at J; junction bases unmatched: 4. CDR3 in amino acids: CASSGQGASPLHF. The CDR3 bases are TGTGCCAGCAGTGGACAGGGCGCCTCACCCCTCCACTTT.

On this clonotype: A much larger clone lies one base from this, so it may be a read error. The rearrangement uses TRBV12-3 or TRBV12-4 and TRBJ2-7; D uncertain. This CDR3 has 11 amino acids. The CDR3 DNA follows: TGTACCAGCAGTTTCACTCTCGAGCAGTACTTC. Translated, it gives CTSSFTLEQYF.

This clonotype appeared many times. V usage is TRBV13 and J usage is TRBJ1-3; D gene ambiguous. The CDR3 runs to 15 residues. CDR1 is PRHDT and CDR2 is FYEKMQ in the germline V gene (reference sequence). Trimming removed 0 bases from V and 0 bases from J, with 6 bases in between. CDR3 protein: CASSLGPFSGNTIYF. The CDR3, as DNA: TGTGCCAGCAGCTTAGGCCCGTTCTCTGGAAACACCATATATTTT.

This clonotype appeared many times. This chain links TRBV12-3 or TRBV12-4 with TRBJ1-2, with D unclear. The CDR3 has 14 residues. With 0 bases removed from V and 8 bases from J, the gap between germline ends came to 13 bases. The CDR3 loop reads CASSLAEGPGGYTF. The CDR3 DNA sequence: TGTGCCAGCAGTTTAGCGGAAGGGCCCGGCGGCTACACCTTC.